This TCR beta chain derives from a study of blood T cell repertoires in COVID-19. Study information: PBMCs, B-cell-depleted T cells, or T cells provided the cDNA or gDNA that made up the material.

This clone was seen only once. The data were produced by immunoSEQ multiplex PCR, yet TCRdb's version contains in-frame clones alone and is incomplete. Here the sample spans 150,000 to 200,000 clones, roughly 86% being singletons. CDR3 length equals 15 residues. V was cut by 8 bases and J by 3 bases, with 14 bases left in between. Germline V gives CDR1 KGHSH, CDR2 LQKENI. The chain links TRBV18 to TRBJ1-6; D gene uncertain. The sequence came from a woman aged 40 to 50 in a cohort exposed to, infected with or recovered from COVID-19 (not recorded which). The sample was PBMCs or T cells enriched from blood (not recorded which). CDR3 sequence: CASARRGLYNSPLHF. CDR3 nucleotides: TGTGCCAGCGCCCGACGAGGGCTCTATAATTCACCCCTCCACTTT. The variable domain in full, completed from reference TRBV18 and TRBJ1-6, reads NAGVMQNPRHLVRRRGQEARLRCSPMKGHSHVYWYRQLPEEGLKFMVYLQKENIIDESGMPKERFSAEFPKEGPSILRIQQVVRGDSAAYFCASARRGLYNSPLHFGNGTRLTVT.